One sample yielded the 21 T cell receptor beta chains listed below, sequenced in a study of CD8 T cells in ankylosing spondylitis. Antigen specificity for these receptors is unknown. TCRdb itself ran the 5' RACE reads through MiXCR, one entry per CDR3 protein. The table has fewer than 450,000 distinct CDR3 sequences, more than 15% seen once. Study-level results: Characteristic of ankylosing spondylitis blood, it appeared, was a TCR beta motif comprising fewer than 10 highly homologous variants.

The sequenced sample consisted of blood, either unsorted or a sorted T cell fraction (not recorded which). These receptor sequences come from a male donor with ankylosing spondylitis.

The genes are TRBV12-3 or TRBV12-4 and TRBJ2-7; no clear D. The CDR3 sequence is 14 residues long. The V and J ends lost 5 bases and 2 bases respectively, with 13 bases between them. The CDR3, as DNA: TGTGCCAGCAGTCTTTCCAGGCTTACCTACGAGCAGTACTTC. It is translated as CASSLSRLTYEQYF.

In its sample, this clonotype was seen a few times. The genes are TRBV6-1 and TRBJ1-1; D call uncertain. Trimming removed 5 bases from V and 2 bases from J, with 12 bases in between. Germline-derived CDR1 and CDR2 are MNHNS and SASEGT. CDR3 length: 14 amino acids. The CDR3 protein is CASSPVFRNTEAFF. In DNA form, the CDR3 reads TGTGCCAGCAGTCCCGTTTTCCGTAACACTGAAGCTTTCTTT.

This clonotype was counted at least ten times. The rearrangement links TRBV12-3 or TRBV12-4 to TRBJ1-1, with D perhaps TRBD1 (5 bases). CDR3 length: 13 amino acids. Trimming took 7 bases from V and 5 from J, leaving 14 bases between them. For the CDR3, the DNA is TGTGCCAGCACCCTGAGGGGAAAGACTGAAGCTTTCTTT. As protein: CASTLRGKTEAFF.

There are many counts of this clonotype. The chain is built from TRBV29-1 and TRBJ1-1; tentatively, D is TRBD1 (5 bases). V lost 7 bases to trimming and J lost 9 bases, with 21 bases between them. The length of the CDR3 is 13 residues. The germline V gene encodes CDR1 SQVTM and CDR2 ANQGSEA. CDR3 region: CSARGSATAQAFF. Written as DNA, the CDR3 is TGCAGCGCCCGGGGGAGCGCTACTGCGCAAGCTTTCTTT.

In its sample, this clonotype was seen once. The J gene is TRBJ1-1, the V gene TRBV6-5; 7 nucleotides align to TRBD1. The length of the CDR3 is 13 residues. The ends lost 2 bases at V and 7 bases at J; junction bases unmatched: 4. Germline CDR1 is MNHEY and CDR2 is SVGAGI. The CDR3 reads CASSYRRTGEAFF. The CDR3 DNA sequence: TGTGCCAGCAGTTACAGGCGGACAGGTGAAGCTTTCTTT.

This clonotype was detected ten times or more. The chain has TRBV12-3 or TRBV12-4 and TRBJ2-1, with TRBD2 matching over 10 bases. CDR3 length equals 15 residues. The ends lost 5 bases at V and 7 bases at J; junction bases unmatched: 8. The CDR3 nucleotides read TGTGCCAGCAGTCCTCGGACTAGCGGCCTAAATGAGCAGTTCTTC. Its protein product is CASSPRTSGLNEQFF.

This clonotype was found a few times. The V and J genes are TRBV5-1 and TRBJ2-7, with D tentatively TRBD1 or TRBD2 (5 bases each). With 0 bases removed from V and 2 bases from J, the gap between germline ends came to 15 bases. Germline V gene sequence: CDR1 SGHRS, CDR2 YFSETQ. The CDR3 extends over 16 amino acids. The CDR3 is CASSLGGVEVTYEQYF. CDR3 nucleotide sequence: TGCGCCAGCAGCTTGGGAGGGGTGGAGGTAACCTACGAGCAGTACTTC.

This clonotype was picked up a small number of times. This chain links TRBV20-1 with TRBJ1-5; 12 bases align to TRBD1. Losses at the gene ends were 6 bases for V and 0 bases for J; bases not matched to a gene: 9. The germline V gene has CDR1 DFQATT and CDR2 SNEGSKA (reference sequence). The CDR3 runs to 17 residues. Here the CDR3 DNA reads TGCAGTGCGAGTCCGGGACAGGGGGCCTATAGCAATCAGCCCCAGCATTTT. This sequence encodes CSASPGQGAYSNQPQHF.

V is TRBV11-3 and J is TRBJ2-3, with TRBD2 matching over 7 bases. CDR3 length: 15 residues. J was trimmed by 3 bases and V by 5 bases; bases with no gene match: 8. Germline V gene sequence: CDR1 SGHNT, CDR2 YENEEA. The CDR3 reads CASSPLSGATDTQYF. CDR3 in DNA: TGTGCCAGCAGCCCCCTCAGCGGGGCTACAGATACGCAGTATTTT. The full variable domain, rest sourced from reference TRBV11-3 and TRBJ2-3, is EAGVVQSPRYKIIEKKQPVAFWCNPISGHNTLYWYLQNLGQGPELLIRYENEEAVDDSQLPKDRFSAERLKGVDSTLKIQPAELGDSAVYLCASSPLSGATDTQYFGPGTRLTVL.

This clonotype was seen at least ten times. The chain combines TRBV7-8 with TRBJ2-3; weak D call: TRBD2 (6 bases). Trimming cost V 5 bases and J 5 bases, with 11 bases left between them. CDR3 length equals 13 residues. Germline V gene sequence: CDR1 SGHVS, CDR2 FQNEAQ. CDR3 sequence: CASSTRLEDTQYF. The CDR3 DNA is TGTGCCAGCAGCACTAGACTAGAAGATACGCAGTATTTT.

The chain combines TRBV6-1 with TRBJ2-7; weak D call: TRBD2 (5 bases). The germline V and J ends were trimmed by 8 bases and 3 bases, with 17 bases remaining between them. Looked up from germline, CDR1 is MNHNS and CDR2 is SASEGT. The CDR3 runs to 14 residues. CDR3 amino acids: CASLERRTGYEQYF. DNA for the CDR3: TGTGCCAGCCTCGAAAGGAGGACGGGCTACGAGCAGTACTTC.

This clonotype was recorded many times. The J gene is TRBJ2-3, the V gene TRBV5-1; D may be TRBD1 (5 bases). Deletions cut 4 bases from V and 4 bases from J, with 22 bases between. The CDR3 totals 17 residues. From germline, CDR1 is SGHRS and CDR2 YFSETQ. DNA for the CDR3: TGCGCCAGCAGCAAACCACCACAGGCCTCAGTGGCAGATACGCAGTATTTT. It is translated as CASSKPPQASVADTQYF.

CDR3 bases: TGCAGTGCCCCCACTGTGGGACTAAGAAACAATGAGCAGTTCTTC. Amino acids: CSAPTVGLRNNEQFF. The J gene is TRBJ2-1, the V gene TRBV20-1, with 7 nucleotides matching TRBD2. J lost 5 bases, V lost 6 bases, and 13 bases had no gene match. The CDR3 totals 15 residues. CDR1 and CDR2 from the germline V gene are DFQATT and SNEGSKA (reference sequence).

The chain links TRBV3-1 to TRBJ1-4; maybe TRBD1 (5 bases). Trimming removed 4 bases from V and 8 bases from J, with 14 bases in between. The CDR3 is 14 residues long. The germline CDR1 and CDR2 sequences are LGHDT and YNNKEL (reference sequence). The CDR3 protein is CASSPRGAEEKLFF. The CDR3 DNA reads TGTGCCAGCAGCCCGAGGGGCGCCGAGGAAAAACTGTTTTTT.

The V and J genes are TRBV20-1 and TRBJ2-6; no clear D. The ends were cut back, 2 bases at V and 0 bases at J, with 11 bases in the middle. Germline CDR1 DFQATT, CDR2 SNEGSKA (reference sequence). The CDR3 consists of 16 residues. DNA of the CDR3: TGCAGTGCTAGACGGAGCCGACCCTCTGGGGCCAACGTCCTGACTTTC. Protein sequence: CSARRSRPSGANVLTF.

This clonotype was recorded at least ten times. This chain joins TRBV12-3 or TRBV12-4 and TRBJ2-1; D gene unclear. V lost 1 base, J lost 3 bases, and 4 bases lay in between. This CDR3 region has 13 residues. In DNA, the CDR3 is TGTGCCAGCAGTTTAGAGGTCTACAATGAGCAGTTCTTC. Translating gives CASSLEVYNEQFF.

The sample holds a few counts of this clonotype. This chain uses TRBV7-6 with TRBJ1-2, with a possible D match to TRBD1 (6 bases). Germline V gene lookup returns CDR1 SGHVS and CDR2 FNYEAQ. With 2 bases removed from V and 6 bases from J, the gap between germline ends came to 10 bases. There are 13 residues in the CDR3. The CDR3 nucleotides are TGTGCCAGCAGCTTACGAGGGGGGAATGGCTACACCTTC. Amino acid sequence: CASSLRGGNGYTF.

The genes are TRBV12-3 or TRBV12-4 and TRBJ1-3; 7 bases are shared with TRBD1. V dropped 5 bases and J dropped 2; count of bases not matched to a gene: 6. The CDR3 consists of 15 residues. This chain's CDR3 is CASSLTGSPGNTIYF. CDR3 sequence (DNA): TGTGCCAGCAGTCTGACAGGGAGTCCTGGAAACACCATATATTTT.

This clonotype has a handful of counts. The chain couples TRBV10-3 to TRBJ2-5; D is uncertain. V was shortened by 2 bases and J by 1 base, with 8 bases between the two germline ends. Germline V CDR1 and CDR2: ENHRY, SYGVKD. This CDR3 has 14 amino acids. The DNA of the CDR3 is TGTGCCATCAGTGAGGAGGTACCCCAAGAGACCCAGTACTTC. Its translation: CAISEEVPQETQYF.

The rearrangement uses TRBV18 and TRBJ1-1; D gene uncertain. With 3 bases removed from V and 4 bases from J, the gap between germline ends came to 12 bases. CDR3 size: 14 residues. CDR1 and CDR2 from the germline V gene are KGHSH and LQKENI. The CDR3 DNA sequence: TGTGCCAGCTCACCTCTCGATAGTGGCACTGAAGCTTTCTTT. Amino acid sequence: CASSPLDSGTEAFF.

This clonotype showed up just a few times. The genes are TRBV6-6 and TRBJ2-7; no reliable D call. Germline CDR1 reads MNHNY; CDR2 reads SVGAGI (reference sequence). The CDR3 spans 11 residues. V was cut by 2 bases and J by 8 bases, with 7 bases left in between. Here the CDR3 reads CASSYGWQQYF. The CDR3 DNA follows: TGTGCCAGCAGTTACGGGTGGCAGCAGTACTTC.